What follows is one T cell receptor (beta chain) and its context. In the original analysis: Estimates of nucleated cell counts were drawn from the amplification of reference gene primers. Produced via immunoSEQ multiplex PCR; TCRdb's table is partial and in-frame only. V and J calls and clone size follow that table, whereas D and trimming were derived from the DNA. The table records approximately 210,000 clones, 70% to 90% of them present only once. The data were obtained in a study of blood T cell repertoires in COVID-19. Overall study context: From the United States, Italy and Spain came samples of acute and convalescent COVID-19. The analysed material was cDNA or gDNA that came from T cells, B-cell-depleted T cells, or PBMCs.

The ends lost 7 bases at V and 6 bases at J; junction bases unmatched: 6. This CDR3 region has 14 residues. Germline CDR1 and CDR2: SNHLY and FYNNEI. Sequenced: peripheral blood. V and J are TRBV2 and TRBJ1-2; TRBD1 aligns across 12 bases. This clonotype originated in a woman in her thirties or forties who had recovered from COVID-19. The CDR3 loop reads CASIPGQGADGYTF. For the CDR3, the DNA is TGTGCCAGCATACCGGGACAGGGGGCGGATGGCTACACCTTC.